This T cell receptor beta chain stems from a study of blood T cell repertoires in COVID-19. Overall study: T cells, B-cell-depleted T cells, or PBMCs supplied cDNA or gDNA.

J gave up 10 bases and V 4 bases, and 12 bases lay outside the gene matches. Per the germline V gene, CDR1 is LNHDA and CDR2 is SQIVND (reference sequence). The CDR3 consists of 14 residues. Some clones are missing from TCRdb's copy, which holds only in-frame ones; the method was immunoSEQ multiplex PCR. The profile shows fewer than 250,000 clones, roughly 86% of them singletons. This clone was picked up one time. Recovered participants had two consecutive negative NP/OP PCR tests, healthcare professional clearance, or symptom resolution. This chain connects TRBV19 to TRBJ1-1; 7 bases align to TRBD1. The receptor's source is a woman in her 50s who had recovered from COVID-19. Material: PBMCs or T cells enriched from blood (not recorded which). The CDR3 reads CASSTLGSTGPAFF. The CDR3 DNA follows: TGTGCCAGTAGTACTTTAGGATCGACAGGGCCAGCTTTCTTT.